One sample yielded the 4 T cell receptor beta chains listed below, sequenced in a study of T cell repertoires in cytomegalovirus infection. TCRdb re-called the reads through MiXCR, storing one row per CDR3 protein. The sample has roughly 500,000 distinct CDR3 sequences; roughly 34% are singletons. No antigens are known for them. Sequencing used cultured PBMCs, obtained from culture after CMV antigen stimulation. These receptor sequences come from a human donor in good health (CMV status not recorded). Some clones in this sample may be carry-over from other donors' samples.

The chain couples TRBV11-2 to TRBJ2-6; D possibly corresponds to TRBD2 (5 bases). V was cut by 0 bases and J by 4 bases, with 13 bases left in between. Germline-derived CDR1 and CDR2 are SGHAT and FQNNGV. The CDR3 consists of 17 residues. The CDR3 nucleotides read TGTGCCAGCAGCTTAGATCTGCGTAGCGCAGGGGCCAACGTCCTGACTTTC. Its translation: CASSLDLRSAGANVLTF. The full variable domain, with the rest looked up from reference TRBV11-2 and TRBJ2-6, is EAGVAQSPRYKIIEKRQSVAFWCNPISGHATLYWYQQILGQGPKLLIQFQNNGVVDDSQLPKDRFSAERLKGVDSTLKIQPAKLEDSAVYLCASSLDLRSAGANVLTFGAGSRLTVL.

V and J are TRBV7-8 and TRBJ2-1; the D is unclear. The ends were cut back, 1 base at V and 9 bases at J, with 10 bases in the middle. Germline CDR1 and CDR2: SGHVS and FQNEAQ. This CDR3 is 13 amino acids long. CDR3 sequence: CASSLEANTEQFF. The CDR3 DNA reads TGTGCCAGCAGCTTAGAAGCGAATACTGAGCAGTTCTTC.

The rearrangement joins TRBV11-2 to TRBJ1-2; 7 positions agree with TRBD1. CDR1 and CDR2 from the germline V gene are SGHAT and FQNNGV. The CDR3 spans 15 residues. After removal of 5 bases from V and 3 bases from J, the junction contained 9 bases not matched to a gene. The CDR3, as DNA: TGTGCCAGCAGCCCTCTCCCCACAGGGGACTATGGCTACACCTTC. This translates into CASSPLPTGDYGYTF.

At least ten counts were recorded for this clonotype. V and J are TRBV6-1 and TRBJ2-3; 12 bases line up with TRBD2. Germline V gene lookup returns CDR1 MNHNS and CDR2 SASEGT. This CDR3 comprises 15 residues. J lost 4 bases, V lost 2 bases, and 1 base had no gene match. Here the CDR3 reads CASSELAGGPDTQYF. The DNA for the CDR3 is TGTGCCAGCAGTGAACTAGCGGGAGGGCCAGATACGCAGTATTTT.